The entry below gives a single TCR beta chain sequence along with its context. The CDR3 runs to 15 residues. V dropped 5 bases and J dropped 2; count of bases not matched to a gene: 4. CDR1 and CDR2 (germline): SGHVS, FQNEAQ. This specimen comes from a study of control samples from healthy donors and cancer patients. Clones were read by immunoSEQ multiplex PCR, and TCRdb kept only the in-frame ones, dropping some. Of some 67,000 clones in the sample, around 87% are singletons; the top ten hold approximately 2.1%. The source is a woman between 45 and 65 years old with head and neck cancer. This chain connects TRBV7-8 to TRBJ2-1; 9 nucleotides align to TRBD2. The sequenced sample was PBMCs. This CDR3 is CASSPGLATYNEQFF. The CDR3 DNA reads TGTGCCAGCAGCCCGGGACTAGCAACCTACAATGAGCAGTTCTTC.